This T cell receptor beta chain was identified during a study of cytomegalovirus exposure and HLA in healthy donors. PCR primers comprised 60 Vbeta and 13 Jbeta primers. Method: immunoSEQ multiplex PCR; TCRdb's copy keeps in-frame clones and lacks some. The repertoire holds around 160,000 clones, with roughly 75% as singletons. Healthy donors of bone marrow made up the group. A word on this clone: Its antigen is not known.

Study-wide results and limits: Reports indicate that TCR beta sequences accurately predicted the HLA-A and HLA-B alleles of most subjects. In an earlier analysis, most TCR beta V segments were productive about 90% or about 30% of the time. The study put roughly 160 TCR beta chains on its list as cytomegalovirus-associated.

The V and J ends lost 5 bases and 6 bases, in that order; junction bases with no gene match: 11. This CDR3 region has 15 residues. Germline CDR1 is SGHTA and CDR2 is FQGNSA. This chain uses TRBV7-2 with TRBJ2-3; 7 bases are shared with TRBD2. The origin of this receptor is a woman between 35 and 50 years old in good health and CMV-seropositive. Sequenced sample: PBMCs. In nucleotides, the CDR3 is TGTGCCAGCAGCCCCGGTGTGAGGGAGGGGGATACGCAGTATTTT. It yields the protein CASSPGVREGDTQYF. The full variable domain, rest sourced from reference TRBV7-2 and TRBJ2-3, is GAGVSQSPSNKVTEKGKDVELRCDPISGHTALYWYRQSLGQGLEFLIYFQGNSAPDKSGLPSDRFSAERTGGSVSTLTIQRTQQEDSAVYLCASSPGVREGDTQYFGPGTRLTVL.